Presented here are 15 T cell receptor beta chains from one specimen sequenced in a study of blood T cell repertoires in COVID-19. Only in-frame clones appear in the TCRdb table, and some are missing; sequencing was by immunoSEQ multiplex PCR. The table records more than 13,000 clones, about 88% of them present only once. Sequencing was performed on peripheral blood. These receptors were taken from a woman between 70 and 85 years old in a cohort sampled during active or convalescent COVID-19.

V usage is TRBV30 and J usage is TRBJ1-3; D is unclear. From germline, CDR1 is GTSNPN and CDR2 SVGIG (reference sequence). V lost 2 bases and J 0 bases, leaving 8 bases between the germline ends. The CDR3 covers 14 residues. The CDR3 reads CAWSPGISGNTIYF. Written as DNA, the CDR3 is TGTGCCTGGAGTCCCGGGATCTCTGGAAACACCATATATTTT.

This chain connects TRBV5-8 to TRBJ2-2, with no clear D. V was trimmed by 8 bases and J by 3 bases, leaving 14 bases between them. CDR1 is SGHTS and CDR2 is YDEGEE in the germline V gene. This CDR3 has 14 amino acids. DNA of the CDR3: TGTGCCAGTCAACCACGACACTACACCGGGGAGCTGTTTTTT. This sequence encodes CASQPRHYTGELFF.

This clone came up once. This sequence joins TRBV10-2 and TRBJ2-7, with 10 bases fitting TRBD1. With 4 bases clipped from V and 7 bases from J, the junction kept 4 bases outside the gene matches. Germline lookup yields CDR1 WSHSY and CDR2 SAAADI. The length of the CDR3 is 13 residues. The CDR3 DNA is TGCGCCAGCAGTGGGACAGGGGGTTGGGAGCAGTACTTC. It encodes CASSGTGGWEQYF.

This sequence joins TRBV10-3 and TRBJ1-3, with no clear D. The germline gives CDR1 ENHRY, CDR2 SYGVKD. Trimming pared 0 bases from V and 0 bases from J, leaving 9 bases between. The CDR3 is 16 residues long. For the CDR3, the DNA is TGTGCCATCAGTGAGTCGGAGGGCCACTCTGGAAACACCATATATTTT. It translates to CAISESEGHSGNTIYF.

The rearrangement joins TRBV7-2 to TRBJ1-2, with D possibly being TRBD1 (5 bases). Germline CDR1 and CDR2: SGHTA and FQGNSA. The CDR3 length is 16 residues. Trimming took 0 bases from V and 3 from J, leaving 14 bases between them. CDR3 coding DNA: TGTGCCAGCAGCTTAGCGGGGCTCGGGTCTCACTATGGCTACACCTTC. The encoded protein is CASSLAGLGSHYGYTF.

The chain employs TRBV11-2 and TRBJ1-6, with TRBD1 matching over 7 bases. The V gene end was trimmed by 6 bases and the J gene end by 6 bases; junction bases not matched to a gene: 5. CDR3 length equals 14 residues. The germline V gene has CDR1 SGHAT and CDR2 FQNNGV. CDR3 region: CASSRQGSNSPLHF. The CDR3 coding sequence is TGTGCCAGCAGTCGACAGGGAAGTAATTCACCCCTCCACTTT.

This sequence joins TRBV5-1 and TRBJ1-1; D remains ambiguous. V was shortened by 3 bases and J by 6 bases, with 18 bases between the two germline ends. Germline V CDR1 and CDR2: SGHRS, YFSETQ. The CDR3 totals 15 residues. For the CDR3, the DNA is TGCGCCAGCAGCTCCGAGCCGGGAGGGAGCCCTGAAGCTTTCTTT. It encodes CASSSEPGGSPEAFF.

The gene calls are TRBV19 and TRBJ2-4, with TRBD2 as a possible D gene (6 bases). From germline, CDR1 is LNHDA and CDR2 SQIVND (reference sequence). V was clipped by 6 bases and J by 4 bases, with 16 bases between them. This CDR3 is 15 amino acids long. The CDR3: CASRTRGDPKNIQYF. The CDR3, as DNA: TGTGCCAGTAGGACGCGGGGAGACCCTAAAAACATTCAGTACTTC.

This clone occurred a few times. This chain links TRBV3-1 (or the pseudogene TRBV3-2) with TRBJ1-1; no definite D call. CDR1 and CDR2 from the germline V gene are LGHDT and YNNKEL (reference sequence). The CDR3 length is 14 residues. Between the trimmed V and J ends, which lost 3 bases and 1 base, there was a span of 9 bases. The CDR3 nucleotides read TGTGCCAGCAGCCATCTCCCGTCGAACACTGAAGCTTTCTTT. The encoded protein is CASSHLPSNTEAFF.

The gene calls are TRBV7-8 and TRBJ2-1; 16 nucleotides match TRBD2. CDR3 length equals 18 residues. CDR1 is SGHVS and CDR2 is FQNEAQ in the germline V gene. The ends lost 0 bases at V and 9 bases at J; junction bases unmatched: 8. The DNA of the CDR3 is TGTGCCAGCAGCTTAGCGAGGGGACTAGCGGGGGGGCCAGGTGAGCAGTTCTTC. This translates into CASSLARGLAGGPGEQFF. Filled out from reference TRBV7-8 and TRBJ2-1, the complete variable domain reads GAGVSQSPRYKVAKRGQDVALRCDPISGHVSLFWYQQALGQGPEFLTYFQNEAQLDKSGLPSDRFFAERPEGSVSTLKIQRTQQEDSAVYLCASSLARGLAGGPGEQFFGPGTRLTVL.

The chain is built from TRBV2 and TRBJ1-5; 7 bases agree with TRBD1. The germline CDR1 and CDR2 sequences are SNHLY and FYNNEI. This CDR3 is 15 amino acids long. After removal of 6 bases from V and 6 bases from J, the junction contained 11 bases not matched to a gene. In DNA, the CDR3 is TGTGCCAGCAGGGCACAGGGGACACCTAGTCAGCCCCAGCATTTT. Its protein product is CASRAQGTPSQPQHF.

V and J are TRBV19 and TRBJ2-2; tentatively, D is TRBD2 (6 bases). CDR1 is LNHDA and CDR2 is SQIVND in the germline V gene (reference sequence). V was cut by 5 bases and J by 8 bases, with 15 bases left in between. This CDR3 has 14 residues. The CDR3 loop is CASSAQGGGGELFF. Here the CDR3 DNA reads TGTGCCAGTAGTGCTCAGGGAGGTGGGGGGGAGCTGTTTTTT.

V gene TRBV25-1 combines with J gene TRBJ1-1; possibly TRBD1 for D (6 bases). The CDR3 totals 16 residues. V lost 2 bases to trimming and J lost 4 bases, with 17 bases between them. CDR1 MGHDK and CDR2 SYGVNS come from the germline V gene. CDR3 residues: CASSEPGEGEGTEAFF. In DNA, the CDR3 is TGTGCCAGCAGTGAACCCGGGGAGGGGGAGGGCACTGAAGCTTTCTTT.

The rearrangement links TRBV6-5 to TRBJ2-7, with D perhaps matching TRBD1 (5 bases). Germline assignment: CDR1 MNHEY and CDR2 SVGAGI. V shed 4 bases and J shed 1 base, with 14 bases lying between them. The CDR3 totals 15 residues. In DNA, the CDR3 is TGTGCCAGCAGTTCCTTGGGGCGGCGGTCCTACGAGCAGTACTTC. Protein product: CASSSLGRRSYEQYF.

Only a few counts were recorded for this clone. V is TRBV19 and J is TRBJ1-1; 9 bases line up with TRBD1. V dropped 4 bases and J dropped 5; count of bases not matched to a gene: 8. The CDR3 is made up of 15 amino acids. The germline CDR1 and CDR2 sequences are LNHDA and SQIVND (reference sequence). For the CDR3, the DNA is TGTGCCAGTAGTAGGGACAGGGTGTCGAATACTGAAGCTTTCTTT. This sequence encodes CASSRDRVSNTEAFF.